Listed below are T cell receptor beta chains from one sample, sequenced in a study of intratumoral heterogeneity in liver cancer. This table comes from immunoSEQ multiplex PCR, and its TCRdb copy is limited to in-frame clones, with some not included. The sample carries 5,500 to 7,000 clones, approximately 71% recorded once. The input for sequencing was tumor tissue, taken before any cancer treatment. The receptor source for this set is a woman aged 70-85 years with hepatocellular carcinoma. Both conserved end residues are part of each CDR3. The order of the fields is J gene, clone size, V gene, D gene, CDR3 DNA, CDR3 protein. D genes are given only for firm matches. Some rows have no size entry. The others give once, few or many, or a class for an expanded clone.

J gene: TRBJ1-2
clone size: -
V gene: TRBV2
D gene: -
CDR3 DNA: TGTGCCAGCGCCAGGGAGAGCTATGGCTACACCTTC
CDR3 protein: CASARESYGYTF

J gene: TRBJ1-4
clone size: few
V gene: TRBV6-1
D gene: TRBD1
CDR3 DNA: TGTGCCAGCAGTCCCCCTCGACAGGGGGGAAAACTGTTTTTT
CDR3 protein: CASSPPRQGGKLFF

J gene: TRBJ2-5
clone size: -
V gene: TRBV20-1
D gene: -
CDR3 DNA: TGCAGTATCCCGGGGCGGGAGACCCAGTACTTC
CDR3 protein: CSIPGRETQYF

J gene: TRBJ2-2
clone size: -
V gene: TRBV7-3
D gene: -
CDR3 DNA: TGTGCCAGCAGCTTAGGTCTTAACACCGGGGAGCTGTTTTTT
CDR3 protein: CASSLGLNTGELFF

J gene: TRBJ2-6
clone size: -
V gene: TRBV30
D gene: TRBD1
CDR3 DNA: TGTGCCTGGTTTAAAACCGGGACAGGGCCCTCTGGGGCCAACGTCCTGACTTTC
CDR3 protein: CAWFKTGTGPSGANVLTF

J gene: TRBJ2-3
clone size: -
V gene: TRBV6-5
D gene: -
CDR3 DNA: TGTGCCAGCAGACCTCAGGGCTTAGCAGATACGCAGTATTTT
CDR3 protein: CASRPQGLADTQYF

J gene: TRBJ1-6
clone size: -
V gene: TRBV5-4
D gene: -
CDR3 DNA: TGTGCCAGCAGCTTGGCCTGCGGGGTTCCATATAATTCACCCCTCCACTTT
CDR3 protein: CASSLACGVPYNSPLHF

J gene: TRBJ2-7
clone size: once
V gene: TRBV30
D gene: TRBD1
CDR3 DNA: TGTGCCTCGGGACAGAGCCTCTACGAGCAGTACTTC
CDR3 protein: CASGQSLYEQYF

J gene: TRBJ2-7
clone size: once
V gene: TRBV2
D gene: -
CDR3 DNA: TGTGCCAGCAGTGACCAGGGGCCCTCCTACGAGCAGTACTTC
CDR3 protein: CASSDQGPSYEQYF

J gene: TRBJ2-3
clone size: -
V gene: TRBV5-6
D gene: TRBD2
CDR3 DNA: TGTGCCAGCAGCCGGACTAGCGGGAGCGGGGCAGATACGCAGTATTTT
CDR3 protein: CASSRTSGSGADTQYF

J gene: TRBJ2-2
clone size: -
V gene: TRBV9
D gene: TRBD2
CDR3 DNA: TGTGCCAGCAGCGTAGGTATTAGCGGGAGAATCGGGGAGCTGTTTTTT
CDR3 protein: CASSVGISGRIGELFF

J gene: TRBJ2-7
clone size: few
V gene: TRBV6-5
D gene: -
CDR3 DNA: TGTGCCAGCAGTTACCTTGCAGGGTCCGAGCAGTACTTC
CDR3 protein: CASSYLAGSEQYF

J gene: TRBJ2-3
clone size: few
V gene: TRBV5-6
D gene: -
CDR3 DNA: TGTGCCAGCAGCTCCGGGACCGCCGTTTACACAGATACGCAGTATTTT
CDR3 protein: CASSSGTAVYTDTQYF

J gene: TRBJ2-2
clone size: -
V gene: TRBV25-1
D gene: -
CDR3 DNA: TGTGCCAGCAGTGAATATGGGACACTTAACACCGGGGAGCTGTTTTTT
CDR3 protein: CASSEYGTLNTGELFF

J gene: TRBJ2-1
clone size: -
V gene: TRBV29-1
D gene: -
CDR3 DNA: TGCAGCGTCCCCGGGAGACAGTCCTACAATGAGCAGTTCTTC
CDR3 protein: CSVPGRQSYNEQFF

J gene: TRBJ2-5
clone size: few
V gene: TRBV5-1
D gene: -
CDR3 DNA: TGCGCCAGCAGCTTGGAGGGCCAGGGGGGGACCCAGTACTTC
CDR3 protein: CASSLEGQGGTQYF

J gene: TRBJ2-7
clone size: -
V gene: TRBV27
D gene: -
CDR3 DNA: TGTGCCAGCAGTGCCGGTAGCTCCTACGAGCAGTACTTC
CDR3 protein: CASSAGSSYEQYF

J gene: TRBJ2-7
clone size: -
V gene: TRBV27
D gene: -
CDR3 DNA: TGTGCCAGCAGCCCGACCCCCTACGAGCAGTACTTC
CDR3 protein: CASSPTPYEQYF

J gene: TRBJ1-2
clone size: -
V gene: TRBV29-1
D gene: TRBD1
CDR3 DNA: TGCAGCGGGGGAGACCGGGACAGAGCTAACTATGGCTACACCTTC
CDR3 protein: CSGGDRDRANYGYTF

J gene: TRBJ1-5
clone size: -
V gene: TRBV2
D gene: TRBD1
CDR3 DNA: TGTGCCAGCAGACCGGGACAGATTAATCAGCCCCAGCATTTT
CDR3 protein: CASRPGQINQPQHF

J gene: TRBJ1-5
clone size: -
V gene: TRBV30
D gene: -
CDR3 DNA: TGTGCCTGGAGTCTGGGGATGTACCAGCCCCAGCATTTT
CDR3 protein: CAWSLGMYQPQHF

J gene: TRBJ2-7
clone size: -
V gene: TRBV5-1
D gene: -
CDR3 DNA: TGCGCCAGCAGCTATGGGGTGACACGGACCCCTAAACTGGCCTACGAGCAGTACTTC
CDR3 protein: CASSYGVTRTPKLAYEQYF

J gene: TRBJ1-5
clone size: few
V gene: TRBV27
D gene: -
CDR3 DNA: TGTGCCAGGAGTTTAGGGAGGGCCGAACACAATCAGCCCCAGCATTTT
CDR3 protein: CARSLGRAEHNQPQHF

J gene: TRBJ1-2
clone size: -
V gene: TRBV4-1
D gene: -
CDR3 DNA: TGCGCCAGCAGCCCAGGGCGTGTCAGGGGCAACTATGGCTACACCTTC
CDR3 protein: CASSPGRVRGNYGYTF

J gene: TRBJ1-2
clone size: once
V gene: TRBV28
D gene: -
CDR3 DNA: TGTGCCAGCGACAGCAACTATGGCTACACCTTC
CDR3 protein: CASDSNYGYTF

J gene: TRBJ2-7
clone size: medium-sized
V gene: TRBV6-5
D gene: -
CDR3 DNA: TGTGCCAGCAGCCGGGACGTCTACGAGCAGTACTTC
CDR3 protein: CASSRDVYEQYF

J gene: TRBJ2-7
clone size: -
V gene: TRBV5-1
D gene: TRBD2
CDR3 DNA: TGCGCCAGCAGCATTGGACTAGCGGGGGAGCAGTACTTC
CDR3 protein: CASSIGLAGEQYF

J gene: TRBJ2-7
clone size: -
V gene: TRBV6-5
D gene: -
CDR3 DNA: TGTGCCAGCAACGCCTACGAGCAGTACTTC
CDR3 protein: CASNAYEQYF

J gene: TRBJ2-2
clone size: -
V gene: TRBV28
D gene: -
CDR3 DNA: TGTGCCAGCATGGGAGGCCAGCCCGGGGAGCTGTTTTTT
CDR3 protein: CASMGGQPGELFF

J gene: TRBJ2-3
clone size: -
V gene: TRBV30
D gene: -
CDR3 DNA: TGTGCCTGGAGGACAGCCAACACAGATACGCAGTATTTT
CDR3 protein: CAWRTANTDTQYF

J gene: TRBJ2-1
clone size: medium-sized
V gene: TRBV27
D gene: TRBD2
CDR3 DNA: TGTGCCAGCAGTTTATCGAGGGGACTATTAAATGAGCAGTTCTTC
CDR3 protein: CASSLSRGLLNEQFF

J gene: TRBJ2-7
clone size: -
V gene: TRBV5-1
D gene: -
CDR3 DNA: TGCGCCAGCAGCTTGAGGTCTAGCCTAGCCTCCTACGAGCAGTACTTC
CDR3 protein: CASSLRSSLASYEQYF

J gene: TRBJ2-1
clone size: -
V gene: TRBV9
D gene: -
CDR3 DNA: TGTGCCAGCAATCAGGGGGCCTACGCTAGCGGTCCCTACAATGAGCAGTTCTTC
CDR3 protein: CASNQGAYASGPYNEQFF